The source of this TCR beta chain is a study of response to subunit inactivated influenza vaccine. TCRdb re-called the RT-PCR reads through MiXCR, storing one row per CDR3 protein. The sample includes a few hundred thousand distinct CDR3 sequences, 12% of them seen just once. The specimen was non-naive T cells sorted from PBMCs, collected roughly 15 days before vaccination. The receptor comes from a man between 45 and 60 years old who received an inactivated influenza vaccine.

The CDR3 DNA is TGTGCCAGCAGTCCCCGGACAGGGGGCCTCGCGGGGCCCCAGCATTTT. Translation: CASSPRTGGLAGPQHF. V and J are TRBV28 and TRBJ1-5; TRBD1 aligns across 11 bases. The CDR3 consists of 16 residues. The V and J ends lost 5 bases and 9 bases, in that order; junction bases with no gene match: 12. The germline gives CDR1 MDHEN, CDR2 SYDVKM.